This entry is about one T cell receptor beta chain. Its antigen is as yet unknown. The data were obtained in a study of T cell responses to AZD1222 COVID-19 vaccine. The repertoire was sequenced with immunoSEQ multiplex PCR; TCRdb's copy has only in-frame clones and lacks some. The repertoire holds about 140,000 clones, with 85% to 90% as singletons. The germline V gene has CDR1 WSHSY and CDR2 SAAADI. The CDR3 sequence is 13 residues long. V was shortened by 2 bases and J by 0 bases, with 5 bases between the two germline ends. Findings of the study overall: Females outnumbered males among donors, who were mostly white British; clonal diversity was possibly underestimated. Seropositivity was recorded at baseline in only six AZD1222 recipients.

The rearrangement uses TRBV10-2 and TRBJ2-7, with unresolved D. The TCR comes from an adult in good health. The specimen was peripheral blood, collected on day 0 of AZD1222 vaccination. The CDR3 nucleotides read TGCGCCAGCAGTGAGCAGTACTCCTACGAGCAGTACTTC. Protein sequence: CASSEQYSYEQYF.